A selection of T cell receptor beta chains follows, all from one sample in a study of blood T cell repertoires in COVID-19. Only in-frame clones appear in the TCRdb table, and some are missing; sequencing was by immunoSEQ multiplex PCR. The table shows about 82,000 clones, with about 82% occurring only once. The sample comprised peripheral blood. The origin of the receptors is a man aged 80 or over with active or convalescent COVID-19. CDR3s leave out the opening cysteine and the closing phenylalanine or tryptophan.

CDR3 protein: ASSYSPRGGGTDTQY; V gene: TRBV11-2; J gene: TRBJ2-3
CDR3 protein: ASSKDTFDRGVRNTEAF; V gene: TRBV21-1; J gene: TRBJ1-1
CDR3 protein: ASNVGGDSPLH; V gene: TRBV19; J gene: TRBJ1-6
CDR3 protein: ASSYSRIQETQY; V gene: TRBV6-6; J gene: TRBJ2-5
CDR3 protein: ASSHLDSPTNEKLF; V gene: TRBV16; J gene: TRBJ1-4
CDR3 protein: ASSQRGTFASTDTQY; V gene: TRBV23-1; J gene: TRBJ2-3
CDR3 protein: ASSPTRESGQNTIY; V gene: TRBV11-3; J gene: TRBJ1-3
CDR3 protein: ASSTRTGAVGTEAF; V gene: TRBV19; J gene: TRBJ1-1
CDR3 protein: ASSARDRGNYGYT; V gene: TRBV11-2; J gene: TRBJ1-2
CDR3 protein: ASTRVLSSYNEQF; V gene: TRBV19; J gene: TRBJ2-1
CDR3 protein: AWSGTSRAGELF; V gene: TRBV30; J gene: TRBJ2-2
CDR3 protein: ASSPEREGTDTQY; V gene: TRBV18; J gene: TRBJ2-3
CDR3 protein: ASSLVPGRTNEKLF; V gene: TRBV11-2; J gene: TRBJ1-4
CDR3 protein: ATSRDNSRETQY; V gene: TRBV15; J gene: TRBJ2-5
CDR3 protein: ASSRNRGSSYNEQF; V gene: TRBV11-2; J gene: TRBJ2-1
CDR3 protein: ASSPSTGGQY; V gene: TRBV2; J gene: TRBJ2-3
CDR3 protein: ASTGGYSYNEQF; V gene: TRBV7-9; J gene: TRBJ2-1
CDR3 protein: ASSEYGVGNTEAF; V gene: TRBV25-1; J gene: TRBJ1-1
CDR3 protein: ASSQDWGGPGTDTQY; V gene: TRBV14; J gene: TRBJ2-3
CDR3 protein: ASSTGGTGSGELF; V gene: TRBV6-5; J gene: TRBJ2-2
CDR3 protein: ASSRTGTQETQY; V gene: TRBV18; J gene: TRBJ2-5
CDR3 protein: ASSSVIPRYGYT; V gene: TRBV5-6; J gene: TRBJ1-2
CDR3 protein: ASSLDSSSYNSPLH; V gene: TRBV28; J gene: TRBJ1-6
CDR3 protein: ASNRAGNTIY; V gene: TRBV12-3/TRBV12-4; J gene: TRBJ1-3